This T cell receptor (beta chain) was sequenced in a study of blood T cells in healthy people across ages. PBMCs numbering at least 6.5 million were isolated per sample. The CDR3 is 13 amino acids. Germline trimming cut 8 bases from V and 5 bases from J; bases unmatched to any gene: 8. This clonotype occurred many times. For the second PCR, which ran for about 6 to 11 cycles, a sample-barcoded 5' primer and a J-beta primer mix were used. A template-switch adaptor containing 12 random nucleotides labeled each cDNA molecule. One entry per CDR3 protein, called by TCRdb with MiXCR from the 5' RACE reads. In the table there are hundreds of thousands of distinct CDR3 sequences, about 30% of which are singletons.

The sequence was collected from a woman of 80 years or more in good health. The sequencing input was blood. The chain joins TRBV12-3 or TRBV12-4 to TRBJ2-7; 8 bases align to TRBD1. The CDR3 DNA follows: TGTGCCAGCTCAAGAGCCAGGGGGCACGAGCAGTACTTC. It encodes CASSRARGHEQYF.